The subject of this entry is one TCR beta chain. Its antigen is still unknown. The missing conserved phenylalanine or tryptophan at the end of this CDR3 makes a read error likely. Library construction relied on 5' RACE. For sequencing, an Illumina HiSeq 2500 was employed. A second PCR of about 6 to 12 cycles was run with a J-beta primer mix and a sample-barcoded 5' primer. A unique molecular identifier was introduced onto each TCR beta cDNA molecule by a template-switch 5' adaptor carrying 12 random nucleotides. Each sample yielded at least 2.5 million CDR3-containing paired-end reads. All of the RNA was converted into first-strand cDNA using the Mint cDNA synthesis kit, with a TRBC-specific oligonucleotide serving as the primer. After uracil-DNA glycosylase treatment, a first 18-cycle PCR used universal primers M1SS and BC2_uni_R on all cDNA. The authors' pipeline ran thus. Normalization of each sample was performed by random selection of 1 million high-quality reads, each carrying a distinct molecular identifier. Reads sharing molecular identifiers were discarded rather than binned into consensus sequences. CDR3 identification, clonotype clustering and error correction used MiTCR with a Q25 quality threshold and the strictest error-elimination algorithm. A nonparametric unseen species model with Euler transformation was used to estimate a lower bound on total TCR beta diversity. TCRdb trimmed public reads at Q25 via fastp, called clones via MiXCR and kept in-frame beta chains. CDR3 protein sequences are deduplicated, and each keeps its most common genes and DNA. TCRdb, not the original authors, processed these V and J calls. In this sample the table shows more than 700,000 distinct CDR3 sequences, more than 35% of which occur a single time. The top ten clonotypes cover over 15% of the sample.

The data derive from a study of blood T cells in healthy people across ages (dated by TCRdb to 2014 to 2015). A note on the overall study: In model experiments, template switching captured roughly one uniquely barcoded TCR beta cDNA molecule for every two T cells. To track age-related changes in TCR beta repertoire diversity, the study relied on deep sequencing normalized with unique cDNA molecular identifiers. The donors were split into four age groups: young (average 16 years), middle-aged (39), aged (62) and long-lived (roughly 86). To avoid experimental bias, donors of different ages were randomly spread across the sequencing lanes. For two donors (one aged 18 to 29 and one aged 80 or older), the study analyzed two additional independent replicas of 1 million unique cDNA reads from the same blood draw.

The CDR3 is made up of 13 amino acids, end residues included. Just the 39-base CDR3 DNA is kept, in frame starting at base 1. Trimming takes 4 bases from V and 10 bases from J, and the germline ends sit 19 bases apart. CDR1 and CDR2 are drawn from the germline V gene: SQVTM, ANQGSEA. General findings and caveats noted by the study authors: Estimates of total diversity from one million sequenced T cells were regarded as lower bounds and underestimates. Because the CMV infection status of the donors was unknown, age-related changes in expanded clonotypes may potentially have been confounded. Because profiling used bulk unsorted PBMCs, naive and antigen-experienced compartments could not be compared conclusively. As age increased, observed TCR beta diversity per million T cells dropped in a roughly linear way, and a significant reduction was already evident by age 40. A strong correlation was found between observed TCR beta diversity and the percentage of naive T cells measured by flow cytometry. Compared with the aged group, more naive CD4+ T cells, fewer expanded clones and increased TCR diversity were shown by the long-lived group, suggesting age selection.

Systemically healthy Caucasian individuals from Russia, 35 to 40 in total and aged about 6 to 100 years, were included as donors. Ten milliliters of peripheral blood were collected from each donor into EDTA-treated Vacutainer tubes. Ficoll-Paque density-gradient centrifugation was used to isolate PBMCs, with at least 7 million per sample. Trizol reagent was used to extract total RNA from the PBMCs, yielding at least 6 micrograms per sample. Naive CD45RAhigh/CD27high T cell percentages were measured by flow cytometry on a PBMC aliquot from every donor. Sample: blood. The receptor's source is a man at least 80 years old in good health. The V and J segments used are TRBV29-1 and TRBJ1-1, with a tentative D gene TRBD1 over 6 matching bases. Here the CDR3 is given as CSVVRGGRGAAFY. The DNA sequence follows: TGCAGCGTTGTGAGGGGGGGGCGGGGGGCAGCTTTCTAT.